A selection of T cell receptor beta chains follows, all from one sample in a study of cytomegalovirus exposure and HLA in healthy donors. The data were produced by immunoSEQ multiplex PCR, yet TCRdb's version contains in-frame clones alone and is incomplete. The sample includes 90,000 to 100,000 clones, about 75% seen only once; the top ten take approximately 5%. Sequenced: PBMCs. All receptors come from a woman in her forties in good health and CMV-seronegative. The CDR3 runs from the conserved cysteine through the conserved F or W. D genes are given only for firm matches. Expanded clones get a size class; other rows say once, few or many, or leave the size out.

v_call	j_call	clone_size	d_call	cdr3_aa	cdr3_nt
TRBV27	TRBJ1-1	NA	TRBD1	CASSSLGQGNTEAFF	TGTGCCAGCAGTTCCTTAGGACAGGGGAACACTGAAGCTTTCTTT
TRBV19	TRBJ2-6	NA	TRBD1	CASSIRLGVGTGVSGANVLTF	TGTGCCAGTAGTATTCGCCTGGGGGTAGGGACAGGGGTCTCTGGGGCCAACGTCCTGACTTTC
TRBV5-1	TRBJ2-6	NA	NA	CASSGGLSGANVLTF	TGCGCCAGCAGCGGGGGCCTCTCTGGGGCCAACGTCCTGACTTTC
TRBV5-1	TRBJ2-1	NA	NA	CASSSRADHSYNEQFF	TGCGCCAGCAGCTCTCGAGCGGACCACTCCTACAATGAGCAGTTCTTC
TRBV4-2	TRBJ2-7	NA	NA	CASSQYSAASYEQYF	TGTGCCAGCAGCCAATATAGCGCCGCCTCCTACGAGCAGTACTTC
TRBV19	TRBJ2-3	NA	NA	CASSIPLRGGRDTQYF	TGTGCCAGTAGTATCCCTTTGCGGGGCGGTAGAGATACGCAGTATTTT
TRBV2	TRBJ2-1	NA	TRBD1	CASRETGDEQFF	TGTGCCAGCAGAGAGACAGGGGATGAGCAGTTCTTC
TRBV10-3	TRBJ2-1	NA	TRBD2	CAISEAGRSYNEQFF	TGTGCCATCAGTGAAGCGGGGAGGTCCTACAATGAGCAGTTCTTC
TRBV13	TRBJ2-5	few	TRBD1	CASSLIPGQGPKEQETQYF	TGTGCCAGCAGCCTAATACCGGGACAGGGACCAAAGGAGCAAGAGACCCAGTACTTC
TRBV28	TRBJ1-3	NA	NA	CASSLRFAGNTIYF	TGTGCCAGCAGTTTACGGTTTGCTGGAAACACCATATATTTT
TRBV4-2	TRBJ1-1	NA	TRBD1	CASSPLQGTYTEAFF	TGTGCCAGCAGCCCATTACAGGGGACCTACACTGAAGCTTTCTTT
TRBV18	TRBJ1-1	NA	NA	CASSPTSGSTEAFF	TGTGCCAGCTCACCCACATCCGGGAGCACTGAAGCTTTCTTT
TRBV27	TRBJ2-7	once	TRBD1	CASSASGTGRLEQYF	TGTGCCAGCAGTGCCTCCGGGACAGGGCGGCTCGAGCAGTACTTC
TRBV7-2	TRBJ2-5	NA	NA	CASRVTVQETQYF	TGTGCCAGCAGAGTGACTGTACAAGAGACCCAGTACTTC
TRBV5-1	TRBJ2-7	NA	NA	CASSLGQGGYEQYF	TGCGCCAGCAGCTTAGGACAGGGAGGGTACGAGCAGTACTTC
TRBV5-1	TRBJ1-1	NA	NA	CASSWTENTEAFF	TGCGCCAGCAGCTGGACAGAGAACACTGAAGCTTTCTTT
TRBV11-1	TRBJ2-3	NA	TRBD2	CASSFPSGGLDTQYF	TGTGCCAGCAGCTTCCCGAGCGGGGGGTTGGATACGCAGTATTTT
TRBV7-6	TRBJ2-3	few	NA	CASSHREDTQYF	TGTGCCAGCAGCCACAGGGAGGATACGCAGTATTTT
TRBV5-1	TRBJ2-1	NA	TRBD2	CASSFQGLAGGLNEQFF	TGCGCCAGCAGCTTCCAGGGACTAGCGGGGGGGCTCAATGAGCAGTTCTTC
TRBV4-3	TRBJ2-7	NA	NA	CASSQDLYGQNNYEQYF	TGCGCCAGCAGCCAAGATTTGTATGGGCAGAACAACTACGAGCAGTACTTC
TRBV11-2	TRBJ2-1	once	NA	CASSAGRVNEQFF	TGTGCCAGCAGCGCGGGGCGGGTGAATGAGCAGTTCTTC
TRBV7-6	TRBJ2-3	few	NA	CASSLSPGGTDTQYF	TGTGCCAGCAGCTTAAGTCCAGGGGGGACAGATACGCAGTATTTT
TRBV2	TRBJ1-5	NA	NA	CASIGGSNQPQHF	TGTGCCAGCATAGGTGGGAGTAACCAGCCCCAGCATTTT
TRBV29-1	TRBJ1-2	NA	NA	CSVEDQGQYGYTF	TGCAGCGTTGAGGACCAGGGCCAGTATGGCTACACCTTC
TRBV5-1	TRBJ2-1	few	NA	CASSGGEGLNEQFF	TGCGCCAGCAGCGGGGGCGAAGGTCTTAATGAGCAGTTCTTC
TRBV7-9	TRBJ2-3	NA	NA	CASSPRISERLDTQYF	TGTGCCAGCAGCCCCCGGATAAGCGAGAGGTTAGATACGCAGTATTTT
TRBV30	TRBJ1-1	once	NA	CAWSPGGARRSLEF	TGTGCCTGGAGCCCAGGAGGGGCGCGCCGTTCCCTCGAATTT
TRBV7-2	TRBJ1-5	NA	NA	CASSLDWTVGNQPQHF	TGTGCCAGCAGCTTAGATTGGACAGTAGGCAATCAGCCCCAGCATTTT
TRBV4-1	TRBJ1-5	NA	TRBD1	CASSVTGGGEPQHF	TGCGCCAGCAGCGTAACAGGGGGAGGTGAGCCCCAGCATTTT
TRBV15	TRBJ2-5	few	TRBD1	CATSRGPDRGQETQYF	TGTGCCACCAGCAGAGGACCCGACAGGGGACAAGAGACCCAGTACTTC
TRBV6-5	TRBJ1-3	NA	NA	CASRKQASSGNTIYF	TGTGCCAGCAGAAAACAGGCAAGCTCTGGAAACACCATATATTTT
TRBV6-5	TRBJ1-2	NA	NA	CASSYHGKGGGYTF	TGTGCCAGCAGTTACCACGGGAAGGGTGGTGGCTACACCTTC
TRBV11-1	TRBJ2-1	NA	TRBD2	CASSSGGYNEQFF	TGTGCCAGCAGTAGCGGGGGCTACAATGAGCAGTTCTTC
TRBV14	TRBJ2-7	NA	TRBD1	CASSQEIGQGSYEQYF	TGTGCCAGCAGCCAAGAAATTGGACAGGGGTCCTACGAGCAGTACTTC
TRBV10-3	TRBJ2-7	NA	TRBD2	CAISESIARRSGGPSYEQYF	TGTGCCATCAGTGAGTCTATCGCCCGACGGAGCGGGGGTCCCTCCTACGAGCAGTACTTC
TRBV18	TRBJ1-1	NA	TRBD1	CASLRTGDSGTEAFF	TGTGCCAGCCTCCGGACAGGCGATTCCGGGACTGAAGCTTTCTTT
TRBV5-6	TRBJ1-6	NA	TRBD1	CASSLGQWNSPLHF	TGTGCCAGCAGCCTGGGACAGTGGAATTCACCCCTCCACTTT
TRBV5-1	TRBJ2-1	few	TRBD2	CASSFTSGGALNNEQFF	TGCGCCAGCAGCTTCACTAGCGGGGGGGCCTTAAACAATGAGCAGTTCTTC
TRBV5-5	TRBJ1-5	NA	NA	CASSPRDTNQPQHF	TGTGCCAGCAGCCCCCGGGACACAAATCAGCCCCAGCATTTT
TRBV7-9	TRBJ2-7	few	NA	CASSIGVIEQYF	TGTGCCAGCAGTATAGGGGTTATCGAGCAGTACTTC
TRBV21-1	TRBJ1-5	NA	NA	CASTGTGTYSCNQPQHF	NA
TRBV11-3	TRBJ2-7	NA	TRBD1	CASLGQGPWEQYF	TGTGCCAGCTTAGGACAGGGCCCGTGGGAGCAGTACTTC
TRBV2	TRBJ1-6	NA	NA	CASSNGGAYNSPLHF	TGTGCCAGCAGTAACGGGGGAGCCTATAATTCACCCCTCCACTTT
TRBV28	TRBJ2-7	NA	TRBD1	CASSLGGQGNEQYF	TGTGCCAGCAGTCTCGGGGGACAGGGTAACGAGCAGTACTTC
TRBV11-1	TRBJ2-7	NA	TRBD1	CASSLAAGGSYEQYF	TGTGCCAGCAGCTTAGCGGCAGGGGGTTCCTACGAGCAGTACTTC
TRBV4-3	TRBJ2-7	many	TRBD1	CASSQVSTGGTYEQYF	TGCGCCAGCAGCCAAGTCAGTACAGGGGGTACGTACGAGCAGTACTTC